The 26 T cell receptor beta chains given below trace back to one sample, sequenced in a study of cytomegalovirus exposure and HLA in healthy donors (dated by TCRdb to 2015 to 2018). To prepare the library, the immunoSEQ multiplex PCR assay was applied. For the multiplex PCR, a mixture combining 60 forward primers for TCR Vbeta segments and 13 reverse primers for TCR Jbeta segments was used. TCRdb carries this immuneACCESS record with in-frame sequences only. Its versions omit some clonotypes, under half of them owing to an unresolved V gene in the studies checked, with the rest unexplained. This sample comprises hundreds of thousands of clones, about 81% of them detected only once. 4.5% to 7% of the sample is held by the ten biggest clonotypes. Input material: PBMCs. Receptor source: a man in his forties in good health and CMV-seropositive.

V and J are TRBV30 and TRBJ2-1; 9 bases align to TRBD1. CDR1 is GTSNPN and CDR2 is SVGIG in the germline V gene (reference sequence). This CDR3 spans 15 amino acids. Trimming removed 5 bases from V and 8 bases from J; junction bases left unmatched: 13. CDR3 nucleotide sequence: TGTGCCTGGGCCTATACCGGGACAGGGACGGATGAGCAGTTCTTC. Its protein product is CAWAYTGTGTDEQFF.

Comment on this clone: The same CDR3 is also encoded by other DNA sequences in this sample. CDR3 in amino acids: CASSLSSYEQYF. CDR3 nucleotide sequence: TGTGCCAGCAGCCTTAGCTCCTACGAGCAGTACTTC. This chain connects TRBV7-8 to TRBJ2-7; no reliable D call. Per the germline V gene, CDR1 is SGHVS and CDR2 is FQNEAQ. The V and J ends lost 5 bases and 0 bases respectively, with 5 bases between them. This CDR3 comprises 12 residues.

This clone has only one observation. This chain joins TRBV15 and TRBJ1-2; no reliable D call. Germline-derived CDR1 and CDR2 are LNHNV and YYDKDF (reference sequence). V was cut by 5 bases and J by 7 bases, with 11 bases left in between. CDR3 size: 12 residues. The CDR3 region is CATSALFGGYTF. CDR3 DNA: TGTGCCACCAGCGCGCTTTTCGGTGGCTACACCTTC.

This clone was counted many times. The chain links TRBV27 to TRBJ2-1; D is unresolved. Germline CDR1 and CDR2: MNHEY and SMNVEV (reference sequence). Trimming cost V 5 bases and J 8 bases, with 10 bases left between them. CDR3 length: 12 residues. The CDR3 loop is CASSRSGHEQFF. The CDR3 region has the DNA TGTGCCAGCAGTCGGTCGGGTCATGAGCAGTTCTTC.

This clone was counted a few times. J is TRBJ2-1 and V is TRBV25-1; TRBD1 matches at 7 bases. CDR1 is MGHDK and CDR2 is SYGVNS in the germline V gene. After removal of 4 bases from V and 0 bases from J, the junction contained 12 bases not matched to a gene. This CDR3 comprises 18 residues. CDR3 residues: CASSGHRDSQSSYNEQFF. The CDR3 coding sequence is TGTGCCAGCAGTGGTCACCGGGACAGCCAAAGCTCCTACAATGAGCAGTTCTTC. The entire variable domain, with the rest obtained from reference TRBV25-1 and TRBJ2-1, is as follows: EADIYQTPRYLVIGTGKKITLECSQTMGHDKMYWYQQDPGMELHLIHYSYGVNSTEKGDLSSESTVSRIRTEHFPLTLESARPSHTSQYLCASSGHRDSQSSYNEQFFGPGTRLTVL.

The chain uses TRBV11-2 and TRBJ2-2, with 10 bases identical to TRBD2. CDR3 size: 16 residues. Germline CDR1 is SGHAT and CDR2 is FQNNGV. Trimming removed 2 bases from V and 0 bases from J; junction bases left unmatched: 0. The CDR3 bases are TGTGCCAGCAGCTTAACTAGCGGGGCGAACACCGGGGAGCTGTTTTTT. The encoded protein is CASSLTSGANTGELFF.

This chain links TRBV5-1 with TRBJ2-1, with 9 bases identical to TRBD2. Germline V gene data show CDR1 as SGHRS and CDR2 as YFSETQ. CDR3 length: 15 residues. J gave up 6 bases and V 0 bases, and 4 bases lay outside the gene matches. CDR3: CASSLGAGGANEQFF. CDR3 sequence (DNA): TGCGCCAGCAGCTTGGGGGCGGGAGGGGCCAATGAGCAGTTCTTC.

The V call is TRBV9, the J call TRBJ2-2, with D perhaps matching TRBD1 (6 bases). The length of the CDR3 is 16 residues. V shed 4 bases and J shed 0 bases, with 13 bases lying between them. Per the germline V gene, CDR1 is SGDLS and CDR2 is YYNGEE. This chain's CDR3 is CASSSPGTPNTGELFF. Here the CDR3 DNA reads TGTGCCAGCAGCTCACCCGGGACACCGAACACCGGGGAGCTGTTTTTT.

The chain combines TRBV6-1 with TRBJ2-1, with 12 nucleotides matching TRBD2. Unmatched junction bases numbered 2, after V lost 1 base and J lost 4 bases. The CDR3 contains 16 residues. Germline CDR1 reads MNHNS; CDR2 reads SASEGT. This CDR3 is CASSEGGTSGYNEQFF. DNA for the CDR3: TGTGCCAGCAGTGAAGGGGGGACTAGCGGGTACAATGAGCAGTTCTTC.

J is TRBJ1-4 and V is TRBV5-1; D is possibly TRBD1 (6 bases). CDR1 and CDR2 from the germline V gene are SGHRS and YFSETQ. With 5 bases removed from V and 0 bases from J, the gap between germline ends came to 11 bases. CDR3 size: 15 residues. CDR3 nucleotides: TGCGCCAGCAGACCGGACAGATCAACTAATGAAAAACTGTTTTTT. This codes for CASRPDRSTNEKLFF.

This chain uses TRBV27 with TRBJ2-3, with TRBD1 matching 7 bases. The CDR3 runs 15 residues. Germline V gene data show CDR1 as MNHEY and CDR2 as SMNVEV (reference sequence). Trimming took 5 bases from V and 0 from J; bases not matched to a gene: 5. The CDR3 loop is CASSPWDSSTDTQYF. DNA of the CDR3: TGTGCCAGCAGTCCCTGGGACAGTAGCACAGATACGCAGTATTTT.

The CDR3 sequence: CASRREGRETDTQYF. CDR3 DNA: TGCGCCAGCAGGCGGGAGGGCCGGGAGACAGATACGCAGTATTTT. V and J are TRBV5-1 and TRBJ2-3, with 9 bases aligning to TRBD2. Germline CDR1 is SGHRS and CDR2 is YFSETQ. V was pared by 5 bases and J by 3 bases, with 7 bases of the junction left unmatched. The CDR3 sequence is 15 residues long.

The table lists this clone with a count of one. The CDR3 loop reads CASSPGLANYEQYV. In DNA form, the CDR3 reads TGTGCCAGCAGCCCAGGACTAGCAAATTACGAGCAGTACGTC. V and J are TRBV5-6 and TRBJ2-7; 8 bases map to TRBD2. This CDR3 region has 14 residues. The V segment lost 4 bases and the J segment 4 bases; nucleotides outside the gene matches: 7. Per germline, CDR1 SGHDT and CDR2 YYEEEE.

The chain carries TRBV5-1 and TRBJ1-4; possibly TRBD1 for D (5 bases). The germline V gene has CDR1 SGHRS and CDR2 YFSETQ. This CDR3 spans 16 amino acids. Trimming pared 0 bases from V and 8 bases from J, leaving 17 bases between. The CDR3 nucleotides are TGCGCCAGCAGCTTGGAGCCAGGGCCCCTGGGGGAAAAACTGTTTTTT. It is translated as CASSLEPGPLGEKLFF.

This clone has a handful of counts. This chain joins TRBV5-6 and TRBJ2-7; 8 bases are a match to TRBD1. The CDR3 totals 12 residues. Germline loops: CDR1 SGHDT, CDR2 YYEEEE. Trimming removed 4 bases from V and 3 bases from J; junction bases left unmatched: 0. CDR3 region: CASSGTGYEQYF. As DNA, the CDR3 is TGTGCCAGCAGCGGGACAGGCTACGAGCAGTACTTC.

The CDR3: CASSPTSATYNEQFF. As DNA, the CDR3 is TGTGCCAGCAGCCCGACTAGCGCTACTTACAATGAGCAGTTCTTC. The chain has TRBV5-4 and TRBJ2-1; TRBD2 matches at 8 bases. The ends lost 4 bases at V and 4 bases at J; junction bases unmatched: 7. The V gene's germline CDR1 is SGHNT and CDR2 YYREEE (reference sequence). The CDR3 has 15 amino acids.

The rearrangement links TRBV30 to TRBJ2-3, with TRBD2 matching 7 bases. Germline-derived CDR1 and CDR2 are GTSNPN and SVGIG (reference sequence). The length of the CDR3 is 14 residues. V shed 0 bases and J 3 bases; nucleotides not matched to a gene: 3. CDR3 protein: CAWSVGSGTDTQYF. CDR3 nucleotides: TGTGCCTGGAGTGTCGGTAGCGGGACAGATACGCAGTATTTT.

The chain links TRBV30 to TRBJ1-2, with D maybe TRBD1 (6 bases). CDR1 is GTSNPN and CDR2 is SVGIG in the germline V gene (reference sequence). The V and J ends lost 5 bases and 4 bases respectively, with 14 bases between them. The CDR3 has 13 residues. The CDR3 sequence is CAWLRDRRYGYTF. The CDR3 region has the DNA TGTGCCTGGTTACGAGACAGGCGCTATGGCTACACCTTC.

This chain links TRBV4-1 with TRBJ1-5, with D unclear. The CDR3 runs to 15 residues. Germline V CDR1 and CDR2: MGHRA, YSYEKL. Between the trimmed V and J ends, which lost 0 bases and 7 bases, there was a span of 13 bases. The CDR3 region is CASSQDRLSGQPQHF. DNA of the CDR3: TGCGCCAGCAGCCAAGATCGGCTGTCAGGCCAGCCCCAGCATTTT.

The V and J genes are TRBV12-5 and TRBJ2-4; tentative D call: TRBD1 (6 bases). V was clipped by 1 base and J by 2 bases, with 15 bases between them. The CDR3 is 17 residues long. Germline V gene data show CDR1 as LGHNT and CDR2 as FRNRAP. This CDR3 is CASGLALQGGPKNIQYF. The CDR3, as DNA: TGTGCTAGTGGTTTGGCCCTACAGGGTGGGCCCAAAAACATTCAGTACTTC.

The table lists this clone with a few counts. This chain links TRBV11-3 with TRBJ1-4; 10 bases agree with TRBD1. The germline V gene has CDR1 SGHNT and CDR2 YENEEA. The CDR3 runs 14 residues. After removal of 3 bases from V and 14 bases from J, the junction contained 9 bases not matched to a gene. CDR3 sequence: CASSFGDRGPGLFF. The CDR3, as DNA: TGTGCCAGCAGCTTTGGGGACAGGGGCCCCGGGCTGTTTTTT.

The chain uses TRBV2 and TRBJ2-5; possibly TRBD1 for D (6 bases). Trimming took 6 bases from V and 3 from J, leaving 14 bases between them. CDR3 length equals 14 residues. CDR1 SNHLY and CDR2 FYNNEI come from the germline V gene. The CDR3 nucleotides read TGTGCCAGCAGATTGCGGACAGCAAAAGAGACCCAGTACTTC. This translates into CASRLRTAKETQYF.

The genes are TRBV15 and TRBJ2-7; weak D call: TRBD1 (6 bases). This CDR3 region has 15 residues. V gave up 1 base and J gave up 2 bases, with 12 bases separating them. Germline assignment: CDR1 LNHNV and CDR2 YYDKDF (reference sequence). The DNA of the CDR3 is TGTGCCACCAGCAGAGGCATTGACAGGACCTACGAGCAGTACGTC. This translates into CATSRGIDRTYEQYV.

CDR3 coding DNA: TGTGCCAGTAGTTTTTGGACTAGCGGGGACAATGAGCAGTTCTTC. Protein product: CASSFWTSGDNEQFF. This rearrangement joins TRBV19 to TRBJ2-1; 12 bases map to TRBD2. This CDR3 has 15 residues. Germline V gene data show CDR1 as LNHDA and CDR2 as SQIVND (reference sequence). Unmatched junction bases numbered 4, after V lost 5 bases and J lost 5 bases.

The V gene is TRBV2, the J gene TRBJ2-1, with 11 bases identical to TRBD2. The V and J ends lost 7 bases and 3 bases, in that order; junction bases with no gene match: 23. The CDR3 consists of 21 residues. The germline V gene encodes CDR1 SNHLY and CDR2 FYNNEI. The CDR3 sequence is CASTANDGTGETSGVYNEQFF. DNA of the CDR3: TGTGCCAGCACCGCTAATGACGGGACAGGAGAGACTAGCGGGGTCTACAATGAGCAGTTCTTC. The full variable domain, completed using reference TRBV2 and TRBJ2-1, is EPEVTQTPSHQVTQMGQEVILRCVPISNHLYFYWYRQILGQKVEFLVSFYNNEISEKSEIFDDQFSVERPDGSNFTLKIRSTKLEDSAMYFCASTANDGTGETSGVYNEQFFGPGTRLTVL.

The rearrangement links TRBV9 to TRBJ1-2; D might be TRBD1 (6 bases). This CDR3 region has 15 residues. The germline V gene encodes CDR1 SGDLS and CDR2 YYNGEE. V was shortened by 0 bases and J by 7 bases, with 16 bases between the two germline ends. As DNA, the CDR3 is TGTGCCAGCAGCGTAGCCGGGGCAGGGGAAGGTGGCTACACCTTC. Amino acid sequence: CASSVAGAGEGGYTF.